These 11 T cell receptor beta chains share one sample of origin, sequenced in a study of graft-versus-host responses after intestinal transplantation. Repertoires were generated with immunoSEQ multiplex PCR, while TCRdb's copy carries only in-frame clones and drops some. Here the sample spans about 14,000 clones, 90% to 95% being singletons. Sequenced material: PBMCs, taken 9 days after transplant. The receptors were sampled from a human patient who received an intestinal transplant, so some T cells may come from the graft donor.

The DNA for the CDR3 is TGTGCCAGCAGCTTGAGTGGCCCGCCTGAGGAGCAGTACTTC. Protein product: CASSLSGPPEEQYF. The chain is built from TRBV5-5 and TRBJ2-7; D is ambiguous. Deletions cut 1 base from V and 7 bases from J, with 15 bases between. CDR1 SGHKS and CDR2 YYEKEE come from the germline V gene (reference sequence). There are 14 residues in the CDR3.

This sequence joins TRBV5-5 and TRBJ1-1, with D possibly TRBD1 on 6 matching bases. This CDR3 has 14 amino acids. V was shortened by 0 bases and J by 4 bases, with 10 bases between the two germline ends. Germline CDR1 is SGHKS and CDR2 is YYEKEE (reference sequence). Here the CDR3 DNA reads TGTGCCAGCAGCTTGGTAAGGGGGGCCACTGAAGCTTTCTTT. Its protein is CASSLVRGATEAFF.

The chain carries TRBV7-3 and TRBJ2-7; maybe TRBD2 (6 bases). Germline V gene sequence: CDR1 SGHTA, CDR2 FQGTGA. CDR3 length equals 15 residues. V was trimmed by 5 bases and J by 5 bases, leaving 19 bases between them. DNA of the CDR3: TGTGCCAGCAGCCCGCTTGGGGGGACGGTGAACGAGCAGTACTTC. Its protein product is CASSPLGGTVNEQYF.

This clone was detected once. The chain links TRBV7-8 to TRBJ1-5, with unresolved D. V lost 0 bases and J lost 7, with 13 bases in between. The CDR3 is 15 residues long. Germline V gene sequence: CDR1 SGHVS, CDR2 FQNEAQ. The DNA of the CDR3 is TGTGCCAGCAGCTTAGCCGACTCAAAAACCCAGCCCCAGCATTTT. Its protein product is CASSLADSKTQPQHF.

CDR3 amino acids: CASSPVAGEPSQYF. The CDR3 nucleotides are TGTGCCAGCAGCCCCGTAGCGGGGGAGCCTAGTCAGTACTTC. The V call is TRBV28, the J call TRBJ2-4; the match to TRBD2 covers 9 bases. The trim removed 6 bases at V and 12 bases at J, leaving 12 bases unmatched. The CDR3 consists of 14 residues. Germline V gene lookup returns CDR1 MDHEN and CDR2 SYDVKM. Based on the CDR3 plus reference TRBV28 and TRBJ2-4, the full variable domain is DVKVTQSSRYLVKRTGEKVFLECVQDMDHENMFWYRQDPGLGLRLIYFSYDVKMKEKGDIPEGYSVSREKKERFSLILESASTNQTSMYLCASSPVAGEPSQYFGAGTRLSVL.

This sequence joins TRBV11-2 and TRBJ2-7; D possibly corresponds to TRBD1 (5 bases). V shed 5 bases and J shed 2 bases, with 16 bases lying between them. Looked up from germline, CDR1 is SGHAT and CDR2 is FQNNGV. The CDR3 is 15 amino acids. The DNA of the CDR3 is TGTGCCAGCAGCCAGACAGACTTACCCACCTACGAGCAGTACTTC. It yields the protein CASSQTDLPTYEQYF.

The J gene is TRBJ2-2, the V gene TRBV27; D remains ambiguous. Germline-derived CDR1 and CDR2 are MNHEY and SMNVEV (reference sequence). Trimming left V 6 bases short and J 7 bases short, with 12 bases between. This CDR3 has 13 residues. The CDR3 sequence is CASSYPPGGELFF. In DNA form, the CDR3 reads TGTGCCAGCAGCTACCCCCCGGGCGGGGAGCTGTTTTTT.

The chain carries TRBV30 and TRBJ2-3; TRBD1 aligns across 9 bases. CDR1 and CDR2 from the germline V gene are GTSNPN and SVGIG (reference sequence). J was trimmed by 4 bases and V by 2 bases; bases with no gene match: 10. This CDR3 comprises 16 residues. The CDR3 DNA reads TGTGCCTGGAGTAGAAAGACAGGGGGATTGCCAGATACGCAGTATTTT. This gives the protein CAWSRKTGGLPDTQYF.

The chain employs TRBV5-1 and TRBJ2-7; D ambiguous. Germline V gene lookup returns CDR1 SGHRS and CDR2 YFSETQ. The CDR3 extends over 15 amino acids. Trimming removed 3 bases from V and 0 bases from J, with 13 bases in between. CDR3 protein: CASSSIQESSYEQYF. In DNA form, the CDR3 reads TGCGCCAGCAGCTCAATCCAGGAAAGCTCCTACGAGCAGTACTTC.

The chain uses TRBV28 and TRBJ2-7; D unresolved. The germline gives CDR1 MDHEN, CDR2 SYDVKM. There are 13 residues in the CDR3. Deletions cut 9 bases from V and 2 bases from J, with 14 bases between. The CDR3 protein is CASKEAAAYEQYF. The CDR3 DNA follows: TGTGCCAGTAAAGAGGCAGCTGCCTACGAGCAGTACTTC.

Of note for this clone: At the DNA level, this CDR3 is encoded by other sequences in the same sample as well. V usage is TRBV27 and J usage is TRBJ1-6; perhaps TRBD1 as D (6 bases). The CDR3 loop spans 13 amino acids. The V gene lost 2 bases and the J gene lost 7 bases, with 6 bases spanning the gap. Germline-derived CDR1 and CDR2 are MNHEY and SMNVEV (reference sequence). CDR3 DNA: TGTGCCAGCAGTTTACAGGGGAATTCACCCCTCCACTTT. It translates to CASSLQGNSPLHF.